The 26 T cell receptor beta chains presented below share a single source sample, sequenced in a study of T cells in Graves' hyperthyroidism and ophthalmopathy. From RNA transcripts, TCR beta CDR3 regions were amplified. A set of HTBI primers served as the primers for a first-round RT-PCR of the TCR CDR3. Each CDR3 protein is one row after TCRdb ran MiXCR on the multiplex PCR reads. The data show some 360,000 distinct CDR3 sequences, 18% seen once. Sample: blood. These receptors came from a woman between 40 and 55 years old with Graves' ophthalmopathy.

In this sample, this clonotype turned up many times. The V and J genes are TRBV29-1 and TRBJ2-4; 8 bases align to TRBD1. Germline trimming cut 6 bases from V and 5 bases from J; bases unmatched to any gene: 12. The germline V gene encodes CDR1 SQVTM and CDR2 ANQGSEA. CDR3 length equals 15 residues. The chain's CDR3 is CSVITRDRMQNIQYF. The CDR3 DNA is TGCAGCGTAATCACCCGGGACAGGATGCAAAACATTCAGTACTTC.

V gene TRBV12-3 or TRBV12-4 combines with J gene TRBJ2-7; TRBD1 matches 8 bases. After removal of 5 bases from V and 4 bases from J, the junction contained 7 bases not matched to a gene. The CDR3 spans 14 residues. CDR3 in DNA: TGTGCCAGCAGTCTCGGGACAGGAAAATACGAGCAGTACTTC. As protein: CASSLGTGKYEQYF.

This clonotype showed up many times. The V gene is TRBV9, the J gene TRBJ1-1, with 7 bases aligning to TRBD1. The germline CDR1 and CDR2 sequences are SGDLS and YYNGEE. The ends lost 3 bases at V and 5 bases at J; junction bases unmatched: 13. The CDR3 has 16 residues. CDR3 loop: CASSAHEGTARTEAFF. CDR3 in DNA: TGTGCCAGCAGCGCCCACGAAGGGACAGCGAGAACTGAAGCTTTCTTT.

This clonotype has ten or more counts. Mismatch with germline at one junction end may stem from a read error. The chain uses TRBV6-1 and TRBJ1-2; D uncertain. The germline V gene has CDR1 MNHNS and CDR2 SASEGT. The CDR3 has 15 amino acids. This chain's CDR3 is CACSEVSGGSSGYTF. Written as DNA, the CDR3 is TGTGCCTGCAGTGAAGTATCGGGAGGGAGTTCAGGCTACACCTTC.

This clonotype came up once. CDR3 in DNA: TGTGCCAGCAGCCGCGACAGGGTGCCTCTGCATCGGCCCTACGAGCAGTACTTC. Protein: CASSRDRVPLHRPYEQYF. V usage is TRBV12-3 or TRBV12-4 and J usage is TRBJ2-7; the match to TRBD1 covers 7 bases. The CDR3 is 18 residues long. V lost 6 bases and J lost 2; bases outside the gene matches: 19.

About this clonotype: At one end the junction does not follow the germline gene, possibly because of a read error. J is TRBJ1-5 and V is TRBV7-8, with 9 bases lining up with TRBD1. The CDR3 covers 14 residues. CDR1 SGHVS and CDR2 FQNEAQ come from the germline V gene. This chain's CDR3 is CASSWDRENQPQNF. The CDR3 nucleotides are TGTGCCAGCAGCTGGGACAGGGAGAATCAGCCCCAGAATTTT.

This clonotype was observed many times. V usage is TRBV9 and J usage is TRBJ2-5; 13 bases match TRBD2. Losses at the gene ends were 2 bases for V and 1 base for J; bases not matched to a gene: 2. Germline values: CDR1 SGDLS, CDR2 YYNGEE. The CDR3 is made up of 16 amino acids. This CDR3 reads CASSVTSGRAQETQYF. DNA of the CDR3: TGTGCCAGCAGCGTTACTAGCGGGAGGGCCCAAGAGACCCAGTACTTC.

This clonotype has ten or more counts. The chain combines TRBV27 with TRBJ1-2, with TRBD1 matching 7 bases. Per the germline V gene, CDR1 is MNHEY and CDR2 is SMNVEV (reference sequence). The length of the CDR3 is 13 residues. Trimming took 6 bases from V and 5 from J; bases not matched to a gene: 6. The CDR3: CASSSGQAYGYTF. The CDR3 bases are TGTGCCAGCAGCTCCGGACAGGCTTATGGCTACACCTTC.

This clonotype was seen a few times. The chain links TRBV6-1 to TRBJ1-5; TRBD1 is a possible D gene (5 bases). Trimming removed 8 bases from V and 5 bases from J, with 16 bases in between. The germline gives CDR1 MNHNS, CDR2 SASEGT. This CDR3 contains 14 residues. The CDR3 reads CASDPGLQDQPQHF. The CDR3 bases are TGTGCCAGCGATCCGGGACTTCAAGATCAGCCCCAGCATTTT.

In its sample, this clonotype was seen many times. The V gene is TRBV7-8, the J gene TRBJ2-5; D is possibly TRBD1 or TRBD2 (5 bases each). The germline V gene encodes CDR1 SGHVS and CDR2 FQNEAQ. The CDR3 has 13 amino acids. Trimming left V 1 base short and J 5 bases short, with 8 bases between. The CDR3 reads CASSLGEGETQYF. The CDR3 bases are TGTGCCAGCAGCTTAGGAGAGGGGGAGACCCAGTACTTC.

This clonotype has a count of ten or more. The J gene is TRBJ2-7, the V gene TRBV27; 8 nucleotides match TRBD1. The CDR3 is 14 amino acids. J lost 5 bases, V lost 5 bases, and 8 bases had no gene match. Germline CDR1 reads MNHEY; CDR2 reads SMNVEV (reference sequence). CDR3 nucleotide sequence: TGTGCCAGCAGTCTCGCCGGGACAGGTAACGAGCAGTACTTC. It yields the protein CASSLAGTGNEQYF.

The sample holds many counts of this clonotype. V gene TRBV7-8 combines with J gene TRBJ1-5; TRBD1 aligns across 8 bases. CDR3 length: 16 amino acids. Trimming cost V 2 bases and J 6 bases; bases outside gene matches: 9. Germline V gene sequence: CDR1 SGHVS, CDR2 FQNEAQ. The CDR3 sequence: CASSLRPQGAFQPQHF. The CDR3 DNA reads as TGTGCCAGCAGCTTAAGACCGCAGGGGGCGTTTCAGCCCCAGCATTTT.

This clonotype was seen at least ten times. The rearrangement joins TRBV29-1 to TRBJ2-7; D is ambiguous. This CDR3 is 12 amino acids long. CDR1 and CDR2 from the germline V gene are SQVTM and ANQGSEA. V was shortened by 6 bases and J by 5 bases, with 14 bases between the two germline ends. The CDR3 reads CSVGIGPNEQYF. The DNA for the CDR3 is TGCAGCGTGGGTATAGGGCCCAACGAGCAGTACTTC.

This clonotype was counted at least ten times. The chain joins TRBV20-1 to TRBJ2-2, with 10 positions matching TRBD1. V shed 4 bases, J shed 4 bases, and the junction held 9 bases outside the gene matches. Germline CDR1 and CDR2: DFQATT and SNEGSKA (reference sequence). The CDR3 has 16 amino acids. The CDR3 sequence is CSATHGGTGATGELFF. The CDR3 region has the DNA TGCAGTGCTACCCACGGTGGGACAGGGGCCACCGGGGAGCTGTTTTTT.

The J gene is TRBJ1-1, the V gene TRBV6-5, with TRBD1 matching over 7 bases. Germline loops: CDR1 MNHEY, CDR2 SVGAGI. With V trimmed by 2 bases and J by 1 base, 10 bases remained unmatched. The CDR3 consists of 17 residues. The CDR3 DNA is TGTGCCAGCAGTTACGGGAACACCGGGACAGCGAACACTGAAGCTTTCTTT. It is translated as CASSYGNTGTANTEAFF.

This clonotype was picked up one time. A much larger clone sits a single nucleotide away, making a read error possible. The chain is built from TRBV20-1 and TRBJ2-5; possibly TRBD2 for D (5 bases). Germline CDR1 DFQATT, CDR2 SNEGSKA (reference sequence). The CDR3 is 14 residues long. CDR3 residues: CSAYTGSSQETRYF. The CDR3 DNA reads TGCAGTGCTTATACGGGGTCATCCCAAGAGACCCGGTACTTC.

There are many counts of this clonotype. V gene TRBV30 combines with J gene TRBJ2-2, with D maybe TRBD2 (6 bases). Germline CDR1 and CDR2: GTSNPN and SVGIG (reference sequence). CDR3 length equals 15 residues. The V gene lost 0 bases and the J gene lost 4 bases, with 12 bases spanning the gap. The CDR3 DNA reads as TGTGCCTGGAGTGTAGTGGGAGGACCCACCGGGGAGCTGTTTTTT. This sequence encodes CAWSVVGGPTGELFF. Full variable domain (missing parts from reference TRBV30 and TRBJ2-2): SQTIHQWPATLVQPVGSPLSLECTVEGTSNPNLYWYRQAAGRGLQLLFYSVGIGQISSEVPQNLSASRPQDRQFILSSKKLLLSDSGFYLCAWSVVGGPTGELFFGEGSRLTVL.

This clonotype was seen at least ten times. This chain uses TRBV28 with TRBJ2-5, with no clear D. The V gene lost 6 bases and the J gene lost 2 bases, with 16 bases spanning the gap. CDR1 and CDR2 from the germline V gene are MDHEN and SYDVKM. The CDR3 length is 15 residues. The CDR3 nucleotides are TGTGCCAGCAGGCCGTTTACAGACAAACAAGAGACCCAGTACTTC. Its protein product is CASRPFTDKQETQYF. Together with reference TRBV28 and TRBJ2-5, the CDR3 gives the full variable domain: DVKVTQSSRYLVKRTGEKVFLECVQDMDHENMFWYRQDPGLGLRLIYFSYDVKMKEKGDIPEGYSVSREKKERFSLILESASTNQTSMYLCASRPFTDKQETQYFGPGTRLLVL.

This clonotype was counted a few times. This chain uses TRBV3-1 with TRBJ2-4, with D unresolved. Deletions cut 4 bases from V and 4 bases from J, with 8 bases between. The germline CDR1 and CDR2 sequences are LGHDT and YNNKEL (reference sequence). The CDR3 extends over 13 amino acids. The CDR3 loop reads CASSLSEKNIQYF. The CDR3 coding sequence is TGTGCCAGCAGCCTAAGCGAGAAAAACATTCAGTACTTC. The complete variable domain, with remaining parts taken from reference TRBV3-1 and TRBJ2-4, reads DTAVSQTPKYLVTQMGNDKSIKCEQNLGHDTMYWYKQDSKKFLKIMFSYNNKELIINETVPNRFSPKSPDKAHLNLHINSLELGDSAVYFCASSLSEKNIQYFGAGTRLSVL.

This clonotype was counted many times. The chain recombines TRBV3-1 with TRBJ1-1; D ambiguous. CDR3 length: 15 amino acids. Trimming stripped 2 bases from V and 0 bases from J, with 10 bases between. Germline loops: CDR1 LGHDT, CDR2 YNNKEL (reference sequence). For the CDR3, the DNA is TGTGCCAGCAGCCAAAGGACCCCTATGAACACTGAAGCTTTCTTT. Residues: CASSQRTPMNTEAFF. Drawing the rest from reference TRBV3-1 and TRBJ1-1, the complete variable domain is DTAVSQTPKYLVTQMGNDKSIKCEQNLGHDTMYWYKQDSKKFLKIMFSYNNKELIINETVPNRFSPKSPDKAHLNLHINSLELGDSAVYFCASSQRTPMNTEAFFGQGTRLTVV.

In its sample, this clonotype was seen a few times. The chain employs TRBV7-2 and TRBJ2-5; D is possibly TRBD2 (6 bases). CDR1 and CDR2 from the germline V gene are SGHTA and FQGNSA. Trimming shortened V by 5 bases and J by 11 bases, and 18 bases separated the two germline ends. The CDR3 totals 13 residues. Here the CDR3 DNA reads TGTGCCAGCAGCCCGGGCGCTAGCGCGCCTCAGTACTTC. It encodes CASSPGASAPQYF.

CDR3 amino acids: CASSYRDRVGEQYF. CDR3 sequence (DNA): TGTGCCAGCAGTTACCGGGACAGGGTTGGGGAGCAGTACTTC. The V call is TRBV12-3 or TRBV12-4, the J call TRBJ2-7, with 9 bases lining up with TRBD1. This CDR3 has 14 residues. The V segment lost 4 bases and the J segment 7 bases; nucleotides outside the gene matches: 8.

This clonotype has ten or more counts. The chain couples TRBV5-1 to TRBJ2-2; 8 bases align to TRBD2. CDR1 is SGHRS, CDR2 YFSETQ, per germline. The CDR3 sequence is 17 residues long. J lost 0 bases, V lost 3 bases, and 7 bases had no gene match. Here the CDR3 DNA reads TGCGCCAGCAGCTACGGACTAGCCCTGGCGAACACCGGGGAGCTGTTTTTT. Translated: CASSYGLALANTGELFF.

The table lists this clonotype with many counts. The CDR3 region is CASSPRDMNTEAFF. DNA for the CDR3: TGCGCCAGCAGCCCCCGGGACATGAACACTGAAGCTTTCTTT. The chain employs TRBV5-1 and TRBJ1-1, with a possible D match to TRBD1 (6 bases). Trimming left V 4 bases short and J 0 bases short, with 10 bases between. The CDR3 length is 14 residues. Germline V gives CDR1 SGHRS, CDR2 YFSETQ.

This clonotype was seen at least ten times. V gene TRBV28 combines with J gene TRBJ1-4; tentatively, D is TRBD1 (6 bases). Trimming took off 7 bases at V and 2 bases at J, with 11 bases between the two ends. CDR1 is MDHEN and CDR2 is SYDVKM in the germline V gene. This CDR3 has 14 amino acids. This chain's CDR3 is CASMRTATNEKLFF. The CDR3 coding sequence is TGTGCCAGCATGAGGACAGCTACTAATGAAAAACTGTTTTTT.

This clonotype was observed at least ten times. The CDR3 is CASRSGTSETGELFF. CDR3 nucleotide sequence: TGTGCCAGCAGGAGCGGGACTAGTGAGACCGGGGAGCTGTTTTTT. This chain links TRBV12-3 or TRBV12-4 with TRBJ2-2, with TRBD2 matching over 8 bases. The CDR3 is made up of 15 amino acids. V dropped 6 bases and J dropped 5; count of bases not matched to a gene: 8.